This TCR beta chain is from a study of T cells in Graves' hyperthyroidism and ophthalmopathy. Duration under 3 months, a NOSPECS grade of at least 4, and a Clinical Activity Score of at least 3 characterized the ophthalmopathy patients. Fresh 10 ml peripheral blood yielded PBMCs. This clonotype has ten or more counts. CDR3 length equals 15 residues. Germline V gene lookup returns CDR1 DFQATT and CDR2 SNEGSKA (reference sequence). Amplification of TCR beta CDR3 regions used RNA as the template. The HTBI set primed first-round TCR CDR3 RT-PCR. TCRdb independently ran MiXCR on the multiplex PCR reads; one entry per CDR3 protein. The sample consists of roughly 500,000 distinct CDR3 sequences, about 16% of them appearing once.

This clonotype originated in a woman aged 30 to 39 with Graves' ophthalmopathy. The sample taken for sequencing was blood. The chain couples TRBV20-1 to TRBJ2-1, with 11 bases that match TRBD2. The CDR3 DNA follows: TGCAGGGGACTAGCGGCCAAGGGCTCCTACAATGAGCAGTTCTTC. Translation gives CRGLAAKGSYNEQFF.